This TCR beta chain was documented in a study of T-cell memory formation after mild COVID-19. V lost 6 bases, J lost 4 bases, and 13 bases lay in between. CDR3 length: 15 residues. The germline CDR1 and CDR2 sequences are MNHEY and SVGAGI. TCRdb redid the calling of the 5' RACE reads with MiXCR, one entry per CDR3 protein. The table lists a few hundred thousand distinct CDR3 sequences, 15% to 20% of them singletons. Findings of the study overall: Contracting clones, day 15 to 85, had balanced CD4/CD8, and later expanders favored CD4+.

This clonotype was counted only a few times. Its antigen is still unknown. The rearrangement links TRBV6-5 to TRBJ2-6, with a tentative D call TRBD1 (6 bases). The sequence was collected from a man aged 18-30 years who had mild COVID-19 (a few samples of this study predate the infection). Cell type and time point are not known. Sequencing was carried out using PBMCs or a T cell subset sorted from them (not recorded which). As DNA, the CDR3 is TGTGCCAGCAGGCCTGGGGGCGGCGGGGCCAACGTCCTGACTTTC. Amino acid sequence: CASRPGGGGANVLTF.